Below, one T cell receptor (beta chain) is given with its context. What it recognizes is unknown. Sequencing used immunoSEQ multiplex PCR; TCRdb keeps in-frame clones, though not all of them. Here the sample spans about 200,000 clones, around four fifths being singletons. The data were taken from a study of cytomegalovirus exposure and HLA in healthy donors. About the research overall: Per a later analysis, the approximately 620 first-cohort and 120 validation repertoires shared one platform. Notes on the study in general: Cytomegalovirus status, reportedly, was diagnosed with high specificity and sensitivity by the classifier. Cytomegalovirus association was listed for approximately 160 TCR beta chains.

Germline assignment: CDR1 LNHNV and CDR2 YYDKDF (reference sequence). This CDR3 is 17 amino acids long. V dropped 0 bases and J dropped 5; count of bases not matched to a gene: 6. This clonotype was sampled from a woman aged 18-29 years in good health and CMV-seronegative. Material for sequencing was PBMCs. The V gene is TRBV15, the J gene TRBJ2-2; 10 bases are a match to TRBD2. CDR3 coding DNA: TGTGCCACCAGCAGAGATGGAGCGGGAGGGCCAACCGGGGAGCTGTTTTTT. Amino acid sequence: CATSRDGAGGPTGELFF. The full variable domain, with the rest looked up from reference TRBV15 and TRBJ2-2, is DAMVIQNPRYQVTQFGKPVTLSCSQTLNHNVMYWYQQKSSQAPKLLFHYYDKDFNNEADTPDNFQSRRPNTSFCFLDIRSPGLGDTAMYLCATSRDGAGGPTGELFFGEGSRLTVL.